This TCR beta chain was recovered during a study of radiotherapy plus CTLA-4 blockade in lung cancer. Whole-study context: In roughly 17% of patients, objective responses were seen; 31% had disease control. General study points: Early blood T cell clone changes and increased post-radiation serum interferon-beta were reportedly the strongest response predictors. Following radiotherapy plus ipilimumab, tumor-derived TCR clones expanded in the blood.

This table comes from immunoSEQ multiplex PCR, and its TCRdb copy is limited to in-frame clones, with some not included. In the table there are over 100,000 clones, roughly 86% of which are singletons. J lost 1 base, V lost 3 bases, and 9 bases had no gene match. This CDR3 region has 18 residues. About this clone itself: The antigen is undetermined.

Sequences were derived from peripheral blood, sampled from a patient treated with radiotherapy plus ipilimumab. The receptor was derived from a human donor with non-small cell lung cancer that progressed on radiotherapy plus ipilimumab. Some clones in this sample may be carry-over from other donors' samples. This chain connects TRBV23-1 to TRBJ2-2; the match to TRBD1 covers 9 bases. TRBV23-1 is sorted into the ORF group, with uncertain function. The CDR3 is CASSHPGTGTLNTGELFF. CDR3 sequence (DNA): TGCGCCAGCAGTCACCCCGGGACAGGGACTTTGAACACCGGGGAGCTGTTTTTT.